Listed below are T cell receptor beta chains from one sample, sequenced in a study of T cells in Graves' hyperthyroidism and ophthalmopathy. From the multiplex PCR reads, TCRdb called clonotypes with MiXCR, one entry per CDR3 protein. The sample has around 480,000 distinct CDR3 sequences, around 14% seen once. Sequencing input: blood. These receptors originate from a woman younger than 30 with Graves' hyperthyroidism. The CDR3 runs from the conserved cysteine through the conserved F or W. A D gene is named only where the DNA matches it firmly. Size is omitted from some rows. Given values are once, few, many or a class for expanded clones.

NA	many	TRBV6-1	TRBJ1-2	CASSSRTVGYTF	TGTGCCAGCAGTTCCAGGACAGTCGGCTACACCTTC
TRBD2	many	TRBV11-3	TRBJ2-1	CASSLDLQRGLTDEQFF	TGTGCCAGCAGCTTAGATCTCCAGCGGGGCCTTACCGATGAGCAGTTCTTC
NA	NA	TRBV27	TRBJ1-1	CASGPGVNTEAFF	TGTGCCAGCGGGCCCGGGGTGAACACTGAAGCTTTCTTT
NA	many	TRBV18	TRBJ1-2	CASSPPVSRSYGYTF	TGTGCCAGCTCACCCCCAGTCTCCCGGAGCTATGGCTACACCTTC
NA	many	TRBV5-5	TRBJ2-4	CASNLDLAKNIQYF	TGTGCCAGCAACCTTGATTTAGCCAAAAACATTCAGTACTTC
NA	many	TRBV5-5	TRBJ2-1	CASSPGESYYNEQFF	TGTGCCAGCAGCCCGGGGGAGTCGTACTACAATGAGCAGTTCTTC
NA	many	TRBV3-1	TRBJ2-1	CASSLTDLNEQFF	TGTGCCAGCAGCCTGACAGATTTAAATGAGCAGTTCTTC
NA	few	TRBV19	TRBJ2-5	CASSMTGETQYF	TGTGCCAGTAGTATGACCGGAGAGACCCAGTACTTC
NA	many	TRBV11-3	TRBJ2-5	CASSLETFKTQYF	TGTGCCAGCAGCTTAGAGACGTTTAAGACCCAGTACTTC
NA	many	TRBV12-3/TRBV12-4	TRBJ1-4	CASSLRRTNEKLFF	TGTGCCAGCAGTTTAAGGAGAACTAATGAAAAACTGTTTTTT
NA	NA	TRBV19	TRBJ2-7	CASTSRDTYEQYF	TGTGCCAGTACTAGCCGAGATACCTACGAGCAGTACTTC
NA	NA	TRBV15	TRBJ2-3	CATSRKRAKSTDTQYF	TGTGCCACCAGCAGGAAAAGGGCTAAAAGCACAGATACGCAGTATTTT
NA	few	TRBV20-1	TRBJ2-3	CSARDTSPLADTQYF	TGCAGTGCTAGAGATACTAGCCCCTTGGCAGATACGCAGTATTTT
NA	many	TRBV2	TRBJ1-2	CASSEALRDSYGYTF	TGTGCCAGCAGTGAAGCGCTTCGAGACAGCTATGGCTACACCTTC
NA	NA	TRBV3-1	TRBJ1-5	CASSQGGWASQPQHF	TGTGCCAGCAGCCAAGGGGGGTGGGCCTCTCAGCCCCAGCATTTT
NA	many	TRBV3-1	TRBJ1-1	CASSQETGWVTEAFF	TGTGCCAGCAGCCAAGAAACAGGGTGGGTCACTGAAGCTTTCTTT
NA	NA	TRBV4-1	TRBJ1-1	CASSRRDLLGTEAFF	TGCGCCAGCAGCCGTCGGGACCTCTTAGGCACTGAAGCTTTCTTT
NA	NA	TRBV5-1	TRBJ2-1	CASSLSPDNEQFF	TGCGCCAGCAGCTTGTCACCGGACAATGAGCAGTTCTTC
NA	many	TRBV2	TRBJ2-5	CASSVWGAGETQYF	TGTGCCAGCAGTGTCTGGGGGGCCGGGGAGACCCAGTACTTC
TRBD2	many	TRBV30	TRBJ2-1	CACWEGLAGANEQFF	TGTGCCTGCTGGGAGGGACTAGCGGGAGCAAATGAGCAGTTCTTC
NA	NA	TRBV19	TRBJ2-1	CAGSIESGNEQFF	TGTGCCGGTAGTATCGAGTCGGGAAATGAGCAGTTCTTC
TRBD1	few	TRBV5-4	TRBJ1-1	CASSWDRGSWTEAFF	TGTGCCAGCAGCTGGGACAGGGGATCGTGGACTGAAGCTTTCTTT
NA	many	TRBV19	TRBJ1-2	CASSRRINYGYTF	TGTGCCAGTAGTCGGCGGATAAACTATGGCTACACCTTC
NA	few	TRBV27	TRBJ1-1	CASSFGGGGEAFF	TGTGCCAGCAGTTTTGGGGGTGGAGGGGAAGCTTTCTTT
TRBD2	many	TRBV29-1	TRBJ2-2	CSVELAGVNGELFF	TGCAGCGTTGAACTAGCGGGAGTCAACGGGGAGCTGTTTTTT
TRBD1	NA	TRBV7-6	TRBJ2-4	CASSLGRDRNIQYF	TGTGCCAGCAGCTTAGGCCGGGACAGAAACATTCAGTACTTC
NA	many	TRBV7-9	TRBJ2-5	CASSLAYGTIQGTQETQYF	TGTGCCAGCAGCTTAGCGTACGGGACTATACAGGGGACCCAAGAGACCCAGTACTTC
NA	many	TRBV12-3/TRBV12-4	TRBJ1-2	CASRPTGRYYGYTF	TGTGCCAGCAGGCCTACAGGGAGGTACTATGGCTACACCTTC
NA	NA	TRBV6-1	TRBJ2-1	CASSEDFHVGDEQFF	TGTGCCAGCAGTGAAGATTTTCACGTAGGAGATGAGCAGTTCTTC
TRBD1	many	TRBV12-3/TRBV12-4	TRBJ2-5	CASSLMTGGAGQTQYF	TGTGCCAGCAGTTTGATGACAGGGGGCGCGGGTCAGACCCAGTACTTC
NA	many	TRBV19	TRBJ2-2	CASSWTGELFF	TGTGCCAGTAGTTGGACCGGGGAGCTGTTTTTT
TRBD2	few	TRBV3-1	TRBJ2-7	CASSLRREVEQYF	TGTGCCAGCAGCCTGAGACGGGAGGTCGAGCAGTACTTC
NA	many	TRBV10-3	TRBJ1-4	CAIRPSGNGEKLFF	TGTGCCATCAGGCCGTCGGGGAACGGTGAAAAACTGTTTTTT
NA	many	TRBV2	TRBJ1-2	CASTPQGIDGYTF	TGTGCCAGCACCCCCCAAGGGATCGACGGCTACACCTTC
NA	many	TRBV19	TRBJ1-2	CASSITRGHGYTF	TGTGCCAGTAGTATTACCAGGGGCCATGGCTACACCTTC
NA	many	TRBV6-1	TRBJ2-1	CASNQRNYNEQFF	TGTGCCAGCAATCAGCGGAACTACAATGAGCAGTTCTTC
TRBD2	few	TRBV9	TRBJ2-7	CASSPGTSGRGWYEQYF	TGTGCCAGCAGCCCAGGGACTAGCGGGAGGGGATGGTACGAGCAGTACTTC
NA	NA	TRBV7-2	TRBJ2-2	CASSDPRAGELFF	TGTGCCAGCAGCGACCCCAGGGCCGGGGAGCTGTTTTTT
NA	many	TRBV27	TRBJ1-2	CASSRTGSIGYTF	TGTGCCAGCAGTCGAACCGGATCAATTGGCTACACCTTC
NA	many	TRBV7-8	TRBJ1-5	CAPPSRRSQPQHF	TGTGCCCCGCCTAGCCGTCGATCGCAGCCCCAGCATTTT
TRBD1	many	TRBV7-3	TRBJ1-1	CASSSQGGNTEAFF	TGTGCCAGCAGCTCACAGGGGGGGAACACTGAAGCTTTCTTT
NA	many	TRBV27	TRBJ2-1	CASSTSSYNEQFF	TGTGCCAGCAGCACTAGCTCCTACAATGAGCAGTTCTTC
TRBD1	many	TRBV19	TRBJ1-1	CASSMDRDGEAFF	TGTGCCAGTAGTATGGACAGGGACGGTGAAGCTTTCTTT
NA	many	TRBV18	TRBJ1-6	CASSRSQKGSNSPLHF	TGTGCCAGCTCACGGTCACAGAAGGGTTCGAATTCACCCCTCCACTTT
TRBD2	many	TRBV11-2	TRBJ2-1	CASRFGGGGPGDEQFF	TGTGCCAGCAGATTCGGGGGGGGAGGCCCGGGGGATGAGCAGTTCTTC
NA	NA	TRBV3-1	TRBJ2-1	CASGHQLPNEQFF	TGTGCCAGCGGCCACCAACTACCCAATGAGCAGTTCTTC
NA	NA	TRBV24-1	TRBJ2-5	CATARGFQETQYF	TGTGCCACTGCTAGGGGGTTTCAAGAGACCCAGTACTTC
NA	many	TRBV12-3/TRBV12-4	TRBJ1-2	CASSSSGGYTF	TGTGCCAGCAGTTCCTCCGGGGGCTACACCTTC
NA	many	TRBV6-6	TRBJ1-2	CASSYSRQGTNYGYTF	TGTGCCAGCAGTTACTCGAGGCAGGGAACTAACTATGGCTACACCTTC
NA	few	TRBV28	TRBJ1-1	CASTKIFWTEPRKTEAFF	TGTGCCAGCACAAAAATTTTCTGGACAGAACCCAGAAAGACTGAAGCTTTCTTT
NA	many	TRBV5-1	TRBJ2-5	CASSPRPGALQETQYF	TGCGCCAGCAGCCCGCGGCCAGGAGCCCTCCAAGAGACCCAGTACTTC
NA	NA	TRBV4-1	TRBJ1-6	CASSLDSRNSPLHF	TGCGCCAGCAGTCTCGACAGCAGAAATTCACCCCTCCACTTT